This TCR beta chain was profiled in a study of cytomegalovirus exposure and HLA in healthy donors. Whole-study results and caveats: Specificity for CMV antigens was confirmed in vitro for a few of the CMV-associated chains.

Using immunoSEQ multiplex PCR, the repertoire was profiled, and TCRdb retains in-frame clones only, with some absent. The profile shows 130,000 to 150,000 clones, roughly nine tenths of them singletons. Points on this clone: Its target is not known.

CDR3 length: 16 amino acids. With 1 base removed from V and 2 bases from J, the gap between germline ends came to 9 bases. CDR1 and CDR2 from the germline V gene are SEHNR and FQNEAQ (reference sequence). The sample was PBMCs. This clonotype was sampled from a woman younger than 30 in good health and CMV-seropositive. V and J are TRBV7-9 and TRBJ2-6, with D perhaps TRBD2 (5 bases). The CDR3 sequence is CASSLGKGAGANVLTF. The CDR3 DNA is TGTGCCAGCAGCTTAGGGAAGGGAGCTGGGGCCAACGTCCTGACTTTC.